Listed below are T cell receptor beta chains from one sample, sequenced in a study of blood T cell repertoires in COVID-19. The protocol was immunoSEQ multiplex PCR, while the TCRdb copy is restricted to in-frame clones and leaves out a portion. Here the sample spans 350,000 to 400,000 clones, nearly 90% being singletons. The source material was PBMCs or T cells enriched from blood (not recorded which). The receptors originated from a woman aged 30 to 39 who had recovered from COVID-19. CDR3s include the opening cysteine and the closing phenylalanine or tryptophan. D genes are given only for firm matches. Clone size appears in some rows only: once, few, many, or a class for an expanded clone.

cdr3_length: 16; j_call: TRBJ2-1; clone_size: NA; v_call: TRBV5-1; d_call: NA; cdr3_aa: CASSRLADKEYNEQFF; cdr3_nt: TGCGCCAGCAGCCGACTCGCGGACAAGGAATACAATGAGCAGTTCTTC
cdr3_length: 13; j_call: TRBJ1-5; clone_size: few; v_call: TRBV2; d_call: NA; cdr3_aa: CASYAGYGQPQHF; cdr3_nt: TGTGCCAGCTACGCAGGGTATGGCCAGCCCCAGCATTTT
cdr3_length: 16; j_call: TRBJ2-7; clone_size: NA; v_call: TRBV3-1/TRBV3-2; d_call: TRBD1; cdr3_aa: CASSQGAGQGAHEQYF; cdr3_nt: TGTGCCAGCAGCCAAGGCGCGGGGCAGGGGGCGCACGAGCAGTACTTC
cdr3_length: 18; j_call: TRBJ1-2; clone_size: NA; v_call: TRBV9; d_call: TRBD1; cdr3_aa: CASSGNRQGKRVGYGYTF; cdr3_nt: TGTGCCAGCAGCGGAAATAGACAGGGGAAAAGAGTCGGCTATGGCTACACCTTC
cdr3_length: 17; j_call: TRBJ1-1; clone_size: NA; v_call: TRBV19; d_call: TRBD1; cdr3_aa: CASSVTRDRGFGTEAFF; cdr3_nt: TGTGCCAGTAGTGTGACCCGGGACAGGGGGTTTGGCACTGAAGCTTTCTTT
cdr3_length: 12; j_call: TRBJ2-7; clone_size: few; v_call: TRBV21-1; d_call: NA; cdr3_aa: CASSRGGDEQYF; cdr3_nt: TGTGCCAGCAGCAGAGGAGGGGACGAGCAGTACTTC
cdr3_length: 16; j_call: TRBJ2-2; clone_size: few; v_call: TRBV3-1/TRBV3-2; d_call: NA; cdr3_aa: CASSRTSSANTGELFF; cdr3_nt: TGTGCCAGCAGCCGCACTAGTAGCGCGAACACCGGGGAGCTGTTTTTT
cdr3_length: 12; j_call: TRBJ1-4; clone_size: NA; v_call: TRBV30; d_call: TRBD1; cdr3_aa: CAWGQAIEKLFF; cdr3_nt: TGTGCCTGGGGACAGGCAATTGAAAAACTGTTTTTT
cdr3_length: 15; j_call: TRBJ1-1; clone_size: NA; v_call: TRBV5-1; d_call: TRBD1; cdr3_aa: CASSRTGAPGPEAFF; cdr3_nt: TGCGCCAGCAGCCGAACAGGGGCGCCTGGGCCTGAAGCTTTCTTT
cdr3_length: 16; j_call: TRBJ2-2; clone_size: NA; v_call: TRBV19; d_call: NA; cdr3_aa: CASSIGGRNRPGELFF; cdr3_nt: TGTGCCAGTAGTATCGGTGGGAGGAACCGGCCCGGGGAGCTGTTTTTT
cdr3_length: 18; j_call: TRBJ1-5; clone_size: NA; v_call: TRBV3-1/TRBV3-2; d_call: TRBD1; cdr3_aa: CASSPIPTGIDSNQPQHF; cdr3_nt: TGTGCCAGCAGCCCAATACCGACAGGGATTGATAGCAATCAGCCCCAGCATTTT
cdr3_length: 15; j_call: TRBJ1-1; clone_size: NA; v_call: TRBV7-6; d_call: TRBD1; cdr3_aa: CASSLDRDRGTEAFF; cdr3_nt: TGTGCCAGCAGCTTAGACCGGGACAGGGGCACTGAAGCTTTCTTT
cdr3_length: 15; j_call: TRBJ2-3; clone_size: NA; v_call: TRBV30; d_call: NA; cdr3_aa: CAWRGLSAATDTQYF; cdr3_nt: TGTGCCTGGAGGGGACTTTCCGCGGCCACAGATACGCAGTATTTT
cdr3_length: 13; j_call: TRBJ1-5; clone_size: NA; v_call: TRBV23-1; d_call: NA; cdr3_aa: CASSQGGCGPQHF; cdr3_nt: TGCGCCAGCAGTCAGGGGGGTTGTGGGCCCCAGCATTTT
cdr3_length: 12; j_call: TRBJ2-1; clone_size: NA; v_call: TRBV6-2/TRBV6-3; d_call: NA; cdr3_aa: CASSYTLGGQFF; cdr3_nt: TGTGCCAGCAGTTACACCCTGGGGGGTCAGTTCTTC
cdr3_length: 13; j_call: TRBJ1-1; clone_size: once; v_call: TRBV11-2; d_call: NA; cdr3_aa: CATSRDRDTEAFF; cdr3_nt: TGTGCCACCTCCAGGGATCGGGACACTGAAGCTTTCTTT
cdr3_length: 14; j_call: TRBJ2-7; clone_size: NA; v_call: TRBV4-1; d_call: TRBD2; cdr3_aa: CASASSGTSYEQYF; cdr3_nt: TGCGCCAGCGCCTCTAGCGGGACTTCCTACGAGCAGTACTTC
cdr3_length: 13; j_call: TRBJ2-5; clone_size: NA; v_call: TRBV5-4; d_call: TRBD1; cdr3_aa: CASSLQGAETQYF; cdr3_nt: TGTGCCAGCAGCTTGCAGGGGGCCGAGACCCAGTACTTC
cdr3_length: 15; j_call: TRBJ1-1; clone_size: NA; v_call: TRBV7-3; d_call: TRBD1; cdr3_aa: CASRSTGGQNTEAFF; cdr3_nt: TGTGCCAGCAGAAGCACAGGGGGACAGAACACTGAAGCTTTCTTT
cdr3_length: 16; j_call: TRBJ2-7; clone_size: NA; v_call: TRBV5-4; d_call: TRBD2; cdr3_aa: CASSPGTSGSQDEQYF; cdr3_nt: TGTGCCAGCAGCCCCGGGACTAGCGGGAGTCAGGACGAGCAGTACTTC
cdr3_length: 16; j_call: TRBJ1-2; clone_size: NA; v_call: TRBV19; d_call: NA; cdr3_aa: CASSPPREAWYYGYTF; cdr3_nt: TGTGCCAGTAGTCCCCCAAGGGAGGCATGGTACTATGGCTACACCTTC
cdr3_length: 15; j_call: TRBJ2-7; clone_size: NA; v_call: TRBV6-2/TRBV6-3; d_call: TRBD1; cdr3_aa: CASSWGRTGELEQYF; cdr3_nt: TGTGCCAGCAGTTGGGGGAGGACAGGGGAGCTCGAGCAGTACTTC
cdr3_length: 14; j_call: TRBJ1-3; clone_size: NA; v_call: TRBV5-5; d_call: NA; cdr3_aa: CASTSLFSGNTIYF; cdr3_nt: TGTGCCAGCACCTCCCTTTTCTCTGGAAACACCATATATTTT
cdr3_length: 15; j_call: TRBJ1-4; clone_size: NA; v_call: TRBV18; d_call: NA; cdr3_aa: CASSRGRVANEKLFF; cdr3_nt: TGTGCCAGCTCACGCGGTCGTGTAGCTAATGAAAAACTGTTTTTT
cdr3_length: 14; j_call: TRBJ2-7; clone_size: once; v_call: TRBV10-1; d_call: TRBD2; cdr3_aa: CASSLAGGVDEQYF; cdr3_nt: TGCGCCAGCAGTTTAGCGGGAGGGGTAGACGAGCAGTACTTC
cdr3_length: 14; j_call: TRBJ1-5; clone_size: NA; v_call: TRBV6-5; d_call: TRBD1; cdr3_aa: CATIGTAQFQPQHF; cdr3_nt: TGTGCCACTATCGGGACAGCACAGTTTCAGCCCCAGCATTTT
cdr3_length: 15; j_call: TRBJ1-4; clone_size: few; v_call: TRBV11-2; d_call: NA; cdr3_aa: CASSLGTERNEKLFF; cdr3_nt: TGTGCCAGCAGCTTAGGGACAGAGCGTAATGAAAAACTGTTTTTT
cdr3_length: 15; j_call: TRBJ2-7; clone_size: NA; v_call: TRBV28; d_call: NA; cdr3_aa: CASSFGDFLSYEQYF; cdr3_nt: TGTGCCAGCAGTTTCGGGGACTTTTTATCCTACGAGCAGTACTTC
cdr3_length: 16; j_call: TRBJ2-1; clone_size: NA; v_call: TRBV28; d_call: NA; cdr3_aa: CASSLPKRARYNEQFF; cdr3_nt: TGTGCCAGCAGTTTACCTAAGCGGGCCAGGTACAATGAGCAGTTCTTC
cdr3_length: 14; j_call: TRBJ2-2; clone_size: NA; v_call: TRBV6-5; d_call: NA; cdr3_aa: CASRGQPNTGELFF; cdr3_nt: TGTGCCAGCAGAGGACAGCCGAACACCGGGGAGCTGTTTTTT
cdr3_length: 14; j_call: TRBJ2-1; clone_size: NA; v_call: TRBV11-2; d_call: NA; cdr3_aa: CASSLGSRVDEQFF; cdr3_nt: TGTGCCAGCAGCTTAGGGAGCAGGGTTGATGAGCAGTTCTTC
cdr3_length: 13; j_call: TRBJ1-1; clone_size: NA; v_call: TRBV29-1; d_call: NA; cdr3_aa: CSAGQLMNTEAFF; cdr3_nt: TGCAGCGCTGGACAGCTCATGAACACTGAAGCTTTCTTT
cdr3_length: 17; j_call: TRBJ2-7; clone_size: NA; v_call: TRBV7-9; d_call: TRBD1; cdr3_aa: CASSFFPGQQSSYEQYF; cdr3_nt: TGTGCCAGCAGCTTTTTCCCGGGACAGCAGAGCTCCTACGAGCAGTACTTC
cdr3_length: 14; j_call: TRBJ2-3; clone_size: NA; v_call: TRBV11-3; d_call: NA; cdr3_aa: CASSLDRDTDTQYF; cdr3_nt: TGTGCCAGCAGCTTAGACAGGGACACAGATACGCAGTATTTT
cdr3_length: 15; j_call: TRBJ1-4; clone_size: NA; v_call: TRBV30; d_call: TRBD1; cdr3_aa: CAWTTRDRRDEKLFF; cdr3_nt: TGTGCCTGGACCACGAGGGACAGACGAGATGAAAAACTGTTTTTT
cdr3_length: 11; j_call: TRBJ1-1; clone_size: NA; v_call: TRBV30; d_call: NA; cdr3_aa: CAIAPGTEAFF; cdr3_nt: TGTGCCATTGCCCCGGGCACTGAAGCTTTCTTT
cdr3_length: 14; j_call: TRBJ1-1; clone_size: NA; v_call: TRBV9; d_call: NA; cdr3_aa: CASSVAPGGTEAFF; cdr3_nt: TGTGCCAGCAGCGTAGCCCCGGGGGGGACTGAAGCTTTCTTT
cdr3_length: 14; j_call: TRBJ2-3; clone_size: NA; v_call: TRBV27; d_call: NA; cdr3_aa: CASSYQGSTDTQYF; cdr3_nt: TGTGCCAGCAGTTACCAGGGAAGCACAGATACGCAGTATTTT
cdr3_length: 15; j_call: TRBJ1-1; clone_size: NA; v_call: TRBV3-1/TRBV3-2; d_call: NA; cdr3_aa: CASSQDGGGDTEAFF; cdr3_nt: TGTGCCAGCAGCCAAGATGGGGGAGGAGACACTGAAGCTTTCTTT